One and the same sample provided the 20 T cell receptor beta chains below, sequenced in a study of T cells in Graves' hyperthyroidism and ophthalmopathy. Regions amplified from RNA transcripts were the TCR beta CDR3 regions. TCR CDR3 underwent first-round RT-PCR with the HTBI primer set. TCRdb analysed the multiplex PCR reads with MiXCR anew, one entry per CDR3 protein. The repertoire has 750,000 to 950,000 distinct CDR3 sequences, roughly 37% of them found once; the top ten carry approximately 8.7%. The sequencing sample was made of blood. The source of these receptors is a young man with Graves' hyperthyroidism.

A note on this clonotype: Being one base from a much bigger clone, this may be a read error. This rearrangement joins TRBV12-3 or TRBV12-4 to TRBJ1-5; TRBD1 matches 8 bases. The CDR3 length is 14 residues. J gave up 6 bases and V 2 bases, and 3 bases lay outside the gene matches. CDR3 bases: TGTGCCAGCAGTTTACAGGGGGCGCGTCAGCCCCAGCATTTT. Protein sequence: CASSLQGARQPQHF.

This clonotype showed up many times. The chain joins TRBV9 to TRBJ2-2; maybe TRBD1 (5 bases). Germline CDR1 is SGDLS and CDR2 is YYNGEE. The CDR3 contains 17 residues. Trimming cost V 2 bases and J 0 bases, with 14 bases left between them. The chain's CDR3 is CASSVRTHTANTGELFF. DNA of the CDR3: TGTGCCAGCAGCGTCAGGACACATACCGCGAACACCGGGGAGCTGTTTTTT.

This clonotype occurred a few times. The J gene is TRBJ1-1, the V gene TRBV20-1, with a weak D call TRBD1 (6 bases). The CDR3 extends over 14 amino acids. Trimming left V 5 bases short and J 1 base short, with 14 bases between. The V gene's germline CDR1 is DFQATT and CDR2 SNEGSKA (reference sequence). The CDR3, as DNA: TGCAGTGCTTCCCTACAGGGAACGAACACTGAAGCTTTCTTT. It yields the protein CSASLQGTNTEAFF.

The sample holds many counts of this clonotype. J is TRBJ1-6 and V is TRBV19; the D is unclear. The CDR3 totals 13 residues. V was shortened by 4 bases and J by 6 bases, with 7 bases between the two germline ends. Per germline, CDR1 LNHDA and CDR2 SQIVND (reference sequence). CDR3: CASSTWGNSPLHF. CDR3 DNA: TGTGCCAGTAGTACCTGGGGTAATTCACCCCTCCACTTT.

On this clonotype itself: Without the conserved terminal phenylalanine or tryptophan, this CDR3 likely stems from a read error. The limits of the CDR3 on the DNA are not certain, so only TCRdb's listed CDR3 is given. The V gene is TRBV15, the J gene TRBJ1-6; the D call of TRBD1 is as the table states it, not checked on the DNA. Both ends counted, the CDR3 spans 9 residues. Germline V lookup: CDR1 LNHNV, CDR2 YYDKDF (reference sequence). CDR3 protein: CATSRDLNS.

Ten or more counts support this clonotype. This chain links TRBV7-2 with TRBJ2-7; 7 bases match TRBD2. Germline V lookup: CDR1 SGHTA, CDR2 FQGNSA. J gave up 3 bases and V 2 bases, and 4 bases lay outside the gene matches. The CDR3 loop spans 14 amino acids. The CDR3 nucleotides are TGTGCCAGCAGCTTACAGGGAGGGCACTACGAGCAGTACTTC. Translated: CASSLQGGHYEQYF.

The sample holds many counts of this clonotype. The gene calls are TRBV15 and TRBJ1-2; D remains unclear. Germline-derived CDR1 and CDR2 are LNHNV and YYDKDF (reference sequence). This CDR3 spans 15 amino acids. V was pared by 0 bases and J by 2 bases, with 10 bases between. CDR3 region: CATSRDLKLNYGYTF. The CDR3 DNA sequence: TGTGCCACCAGCAGAGATCTGAAGTTAAACTATGGCTACACCTTC.

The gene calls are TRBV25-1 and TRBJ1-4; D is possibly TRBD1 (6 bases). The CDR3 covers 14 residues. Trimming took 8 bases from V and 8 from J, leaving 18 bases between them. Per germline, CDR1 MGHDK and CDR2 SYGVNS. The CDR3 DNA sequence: TGTGCCAGCTTGGGAGGTGACAGGACCGAAAAACTGTTTTTT. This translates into CASLGGDRTEKLFF.

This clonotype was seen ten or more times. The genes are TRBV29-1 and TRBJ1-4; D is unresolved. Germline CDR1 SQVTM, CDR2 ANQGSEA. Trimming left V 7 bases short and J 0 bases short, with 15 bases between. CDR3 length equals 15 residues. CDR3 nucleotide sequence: TGCAGCGCCCGTCGGACGGGATCAACTAATGAAAAACTGTTTTTT. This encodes CSARRTGSTNEKLFF. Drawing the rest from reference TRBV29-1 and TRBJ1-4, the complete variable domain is SAVISQKPSRDICQRGTSLTIQCQVDSQVTMMFWYRQQPGQSLTLIATANQGSEATYESGFVIDKFPISRPNLTFSTLTVSNMSPEDSSIYLCSARRTGSTNEKLFFGSGTQLSVL.

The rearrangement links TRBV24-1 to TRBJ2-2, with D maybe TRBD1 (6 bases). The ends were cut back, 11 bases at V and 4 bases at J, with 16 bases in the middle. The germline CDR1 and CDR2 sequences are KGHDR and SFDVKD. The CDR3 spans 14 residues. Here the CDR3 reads CASRTQGFTGELFF. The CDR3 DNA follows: TGTGCCAGCAGGACTCAGGGGTTCACCGGGGAGCTGTTTTTT.

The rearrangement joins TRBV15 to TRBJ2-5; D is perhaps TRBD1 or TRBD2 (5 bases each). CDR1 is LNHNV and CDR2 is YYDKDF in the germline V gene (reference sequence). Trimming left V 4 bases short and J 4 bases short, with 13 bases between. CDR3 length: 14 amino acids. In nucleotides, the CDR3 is TGTGCCACCAGCATAAACGAGGGACGAGAGACCCAGTACTTC. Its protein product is CATSINEGRETQYF. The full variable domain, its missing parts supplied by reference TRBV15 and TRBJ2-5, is DAMVIQNPRYQVTQFGKPVTLSCSQTLNHNVMYWYQQKSSQAPKLLFHYYDKDFNNEADTPDNFQSRRPNTSFCFLDIRSPGLGDTAMYLCATSINEGRETQYFGPGTRLLVL.

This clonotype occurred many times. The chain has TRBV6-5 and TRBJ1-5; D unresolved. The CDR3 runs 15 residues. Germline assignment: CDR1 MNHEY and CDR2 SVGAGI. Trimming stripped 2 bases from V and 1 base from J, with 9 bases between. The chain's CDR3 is CASSYGEGSNQPQHF. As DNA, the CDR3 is TGTGCCAGCAGTTACGGGGAGGGAAGCAATCAGCCCCAGCATTTT.

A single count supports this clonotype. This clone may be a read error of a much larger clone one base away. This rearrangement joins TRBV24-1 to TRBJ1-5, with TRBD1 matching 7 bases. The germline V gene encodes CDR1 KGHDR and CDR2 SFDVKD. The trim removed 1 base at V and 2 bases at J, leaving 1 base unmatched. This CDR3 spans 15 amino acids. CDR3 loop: CATSDFQGGNQPQHF. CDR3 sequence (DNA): TGTGCCACCAGTGATTTTCAGGGGGGCAATCAGCCCCAGCATTTT.

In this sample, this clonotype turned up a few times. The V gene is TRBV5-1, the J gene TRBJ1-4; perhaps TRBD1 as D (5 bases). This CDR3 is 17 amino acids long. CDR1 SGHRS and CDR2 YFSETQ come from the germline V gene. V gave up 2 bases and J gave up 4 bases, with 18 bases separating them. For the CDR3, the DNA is TGCGCCAGCAGCTTAACCGGATCGGGGGAGGTTAATGAAAAACTGTTTTTT. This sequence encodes CASSLTGSGEVNEKLFF. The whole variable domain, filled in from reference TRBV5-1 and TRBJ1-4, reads KAGVTQTPRYLIKTRGQQVTLSCSPISGHRSVSWYQQTPGQGLQFLFEYFSETQRNKGNFPGRFSGRQFSNSRSEMNVSTLELGDSALYLCASSLTGSGEVNEKLFFGSGTQLSVL.

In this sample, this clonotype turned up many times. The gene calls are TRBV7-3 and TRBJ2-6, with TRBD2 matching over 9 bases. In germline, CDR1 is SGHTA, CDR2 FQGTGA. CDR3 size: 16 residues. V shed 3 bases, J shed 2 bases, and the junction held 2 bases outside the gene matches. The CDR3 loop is CASSLREGAGANVLTF. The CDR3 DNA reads TGTGCCAGCAGCTTGCGGGAGGGCGCTGGGGCCAACGTCCTGACTTTC.

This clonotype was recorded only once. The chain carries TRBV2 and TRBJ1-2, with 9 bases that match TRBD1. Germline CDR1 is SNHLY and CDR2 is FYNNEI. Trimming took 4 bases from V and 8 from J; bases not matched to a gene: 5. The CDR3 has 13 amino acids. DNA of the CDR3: TGTGCCAGCAGTGGCAGGACAGGGGACGGCTACACCTTC. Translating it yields CASSGRTGDGYTF. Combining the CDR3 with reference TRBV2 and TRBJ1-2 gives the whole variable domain EPEVTQTPSHQVTQMGQEVILRCVPISNHLYFYWYRQILGQKVEFLVSFYNNEISEKSEIFDDQFSVERPDGSNFTLKIRSTKLEDSAMYFCASSGRTGDGYTFGSGTRLTVV.

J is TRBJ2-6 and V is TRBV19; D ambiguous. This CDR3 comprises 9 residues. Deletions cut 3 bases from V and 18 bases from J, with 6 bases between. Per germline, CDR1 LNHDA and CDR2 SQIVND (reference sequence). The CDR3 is CASSIYRTF. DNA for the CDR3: TGTGCCAGTAGTATTTACCGGACTTTC.

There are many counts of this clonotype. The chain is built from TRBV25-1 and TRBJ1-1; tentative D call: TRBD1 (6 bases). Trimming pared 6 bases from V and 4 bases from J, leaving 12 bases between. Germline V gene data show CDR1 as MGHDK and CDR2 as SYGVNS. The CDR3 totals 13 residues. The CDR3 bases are TGTGCCAGCAGGACAGGCAAGGGCACTGAAGCTTTCTTT. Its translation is CASRTGKGTEAFF.

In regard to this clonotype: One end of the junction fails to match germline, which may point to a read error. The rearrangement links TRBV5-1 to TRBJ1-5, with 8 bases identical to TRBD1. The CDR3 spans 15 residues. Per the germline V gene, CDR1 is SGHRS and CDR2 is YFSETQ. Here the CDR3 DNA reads TGTGCCAGCAGCATCAGGGGGCATAGCAATCAGCCCCAGCATTTT. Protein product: CASSIRGHSNQPQHF.

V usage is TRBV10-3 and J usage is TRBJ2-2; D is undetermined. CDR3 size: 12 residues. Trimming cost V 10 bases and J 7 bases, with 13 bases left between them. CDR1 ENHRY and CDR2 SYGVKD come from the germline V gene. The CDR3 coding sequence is TGTGCCAGTGGCATGGGAATCGGGGAGCTGTTTTTT. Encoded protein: CASGMGIGELFF.